Listed here are 21 T cell receptor beta chains from one sample, sequenced in a study of CD8 T cells in ankylosing spondylitis. One entry per CDR3 protein results from TCRdb running MiXCR on the 5' RACE reads. The data contain 250,000 to 400,000 distinct CDR3 sequences, around 10% of them singletons. The sequenced sample was blood, either unsorted or a sorted T cell fraction (not recorded which). All receptors come from a female donor with ankylosing spondylitis or in good health (not recorded which).

The chain is built from TRBV18 and TRBJ1-4; tentatively, D is TRBD1 (5 bases). CDR1 and CDR2 from the germline V gene are KGHSH and LQKENI. V dropped 3 bases and J dropped 10 bases, with 15 bases sitting between them. The CDR3 has 14 residues. The CDR3 DNA is TGTGCCAGCTCACCCCCCTCCCGGGACGGAAAACTGTTTTTT. Encoded protein: CASSPPSRDGKLFF.

This clonotype was detected many times. V and J are TRBV10-3 and TRBJ2-7; D unresolved. V shed 8 bases and J shed 0 bases, with 11 bases lying between them. The germline V gene encodes CDR1 ENHRY and CDR2 SYGVKD. The CDR3 has 13 residues. The CDR3 DNA follows: TGTGCCATCGGCGCAGAGGTCTCCTACGAGCAGTACTTC. This gives the protein CAIGAEVSYEQYF.

The DNA for the CDR3 is TGTGCCAGCGCCCCAGACAGGGGATGGGCTGAAGCTTTCTTT. Translation: CASAPDRGWAEAFF. The chain employs TRBV5-5 and TRBJ1-1, with TRBD1 matching 8 bases. The CDR3 covers 14 residues. CDR1 SGHKS and CDR2 YYEKEE come from the germline V gene (reference sequence). V gave up 7 bases and J gave up 6 bases; unmatched junction bases: 11. The full variable domain, its missing parts supplied by reference TRBV5-5 and TRBJ1-1, is DAGVTQSPTHLIKTRGQQVTLRCSPISGHKSVSWYQQVLGQGPQFIFQYYEKEERGRGNFPDRFSARQFPNYSSELNVNALLLGDSALYLCASAPDRGWAEAFFGQGTRLTVV.

Many counts were recorded for this clonotype. The gene calls are TRBV20-1 and TRBJ2-5, with D possibly matching TRBD2 (5 bases). V lost 6 bases and J lost 4, with 18 bases in between. The CDR3 covers 14 residues. Germline V gives CDR1 DFQATT, CDR2 SNEGSKA (reference sequence). This chain's CDR3 is CSATPTGSRETQYF. The CDR3 bases are TGCAGTGCAACCCCCACGGGGTCTCGAGAGACCCAGTACTTC.

The V gene is TRBV19, the J gene TRBJ2-2; D remains unclear. The length of the CDR3 is 14 residues. Germline CDR1 reads LNHDA; CDR2 reads SQIVND (reference sequence). The V end lost 3 bases, the J end lost 7 bases, and 12 bases lay between the germline ends. The CDR3 coding sequence is TGTGCCAGTAGTATTTCGGCAGTAGGCGGGGAGCTGTTTTTT. Translated: CASSISAVGGELFF. The whole variable domain, filled in from reference TRBV19 and TRBJ2-2, reads DGGITQSPKYLFRKEGQNVTLSCEQNLNHDAMYWYRQDPGQGLRLIYYSQIVNDFQKGDIAEGYSVSREKKESFPLTVTSAQKNPTAFYLCASSISAVGGELFFGEGSRLTVL.

This clonotype was observed many times. The gene calls are TRBV4-2 and TRBJ2-1; 10 bases fit TRBD2. Losses at the gene ends were 4 bases for V and 3 bases for J; bases not matched to a gene: 6. The CDR3 contains 16 residues. Germline CDR1 and CDR2: LGHNA and YNFKEQ. The DNA for the CDR3 is TGTGCCAGCAGCCCGTTCACTAGCGGGATCTACAATGAGCAGTTCTTC. The encoded protein is CASSPFTSGIYNEQFF.

The V gene is TRBV3-1, the J gene TRBJ1-6; TRBD1 matches 11 bases. The CDR3 totals 15 residues. V lost 4 bases to trimming and J lost 9 bases; unmatched junction nucleotides: 5. Germline CDR1 and CDR2: LGHDT and YNNKEL (reference sequence). CDR3 DNA: TGTGCCAGCAGCCTATTGGACAGGGGGCTTTCACCCCTCCACTTT. The encoded protein is CASSLLDRGLSPLHF.

This clonotype was recorded many times. The J gene is TRBJ2-3, the V gene TRBV12-3 or TRBV12-4; D uncertain. Trimming took 2 bases from V and 6 from J, leaving 9 bases between them. CDR3 length: 13 residues. The chain's CDR3 is CASSLKLVDTQYF. For the CDR3, the DNA is TGTGCCAGCAGTTTAAAACTTGTGGATACGCAGTATTTT.

The V and J genes are TRBV5-6 and TRBJ1-1, with TRBD1 identical over 8 bases. CDR3 length: 15 residues. The germline V gene encodes CDR1 SGHDT and CDR2 YYEEEE. The V segment lost 0 bases and the J segment 4 bases; nucleotides outside the gene matches: 5. CDR3 region: CASSLGQGRTTEAFF. CDR3 bases: TGTGCCAGCAGCTTGGGACAGGGGCGGACCACTGAAGCTTTCTTT.

This rearrangement joins TRBV4-3 to TRBJ2-1; TRBD1 matches 7 bases. Germline V gene sequence: CDR1 LGHNA, CDR2 YSLEER. V trimming: 0 bases; J trimming: 0 bases; junction bases outside the gene matches: 2. This CDR3 comprises 16 residues. The CDR3 here is CASSQEPGGSYNEQFF. The CDR3 bases are TGCGCCAGCAGCCAAGAACCAGGGGGCTCCTACAATGAGCAGTTCTTC.

This clonotype was seen at least ten times. The chain combines TRBV5-6 with TRBJ1-5, with TRBD1 matching over 7 bases. V was pared by 1 base and J by 4 bases, with 8 bases of the junction left unmatched. This CDR3 comprises 16 residues. The germline CDR1 and CDR2 sequences are SGHDT and YYEEEE. CDR3 region: CASSLLGTASNQPQHF. The CDR3 nucleotides are TGTGCCAGCAGCTTGTTGGGGACAGCTAGTAATCAGCCCCAGCATTTT.

This clonotype came up many times. The V call is TRBV20-1, the J call TRBJ2-6; no clear D. Germline CDR1 and CDR2: DFQATT and SNEGSKA (reference sequence). Trimming cost V 5 bases and J 3 bases, with 11 bases left between them. The CDR3 totals 14 residues. CDR3 coding DNA: TGCAGTGCTCCTCCCATTAGTGGGGCCAACGTCCTGACTTTC. It is translated as CSAPPISGANVLTF.

This clonotype has at least ten counts. The chain links TRBV7-2 to TRBJ1-1, with 7 bases that match TRBD1. Losses at the gene ends were 1 base for V and 4 bases for J; bases not matched to a gene: 6. The CDR3 has 15 residues. Germline values: CDR1 SGHTA, CDR2 FQGNSA. The CDR3 coding sequence is TGTGCCAGCAGCTTAGTACAGGGGCCTGGCACTGAAGCTTTCTTT. The encoded protein is CASSLVQGPGTEAFF. Full variable domain (rest looked up from reference TRBV7-2 and TRBJ1-1): GAGVSQSPSNKVTEKGKDVELRCDPISGHTALYWYRQSLGQGLEFLIYFQGNSAPDKSGLPSDRFSAERTGGSVSTLTIQRTQQEDSAVYLCASSLVQGPGTEAFFGQGTRLTVV.

In regard to this clonotype: This could be a read error, since a much larger clone is one nucleotide away. The rearrangement uses TRBV6-5 and TRBJ2-7; TRBD2 might be the D (6 bases). The CDR3 loop spans 14 amino acids. Germline assignment: CDR1 MNHEY and CDR2 SVGAGI. This chain's CDR3 is CASSYRGFGYELYF. The CDR3, as DNA: TGTGCCAGCAGTTACCGGGGGTTCGGGTACGAGCTGTACTTC.

This clonotype came up many times. V usage is TRBV10-3 and J usage is TRBJ1-1; no clear D. Germline assignment: CDR1 ENHRY and CDR2 SYGVKD. This CDR3 spans 13 amino acids. Deletions cut 6 bases from V and 0 bases from J, with 8 bases between. The CDR3 bases are TGTGCCATCAGGGACTTAATGAACACTGAAGCTTTCTTT. Translating gives CAIRDLMNTEAFF.

This clonotype has ten or more counts. The chain links TRBV28 to TRBJ2-3; TRBD2 is a possible D gene (7 bases). This CDR3 region has 13 residues. Germline V CDR1 and CDR2: MDHEN, SYDVKM. Trimming cost V 6 bases and J 4 bases, with 11 bases left between them. The CDR3 loop is CASSLGGPDTQYF. CDR3 coding DNA: TGTGCCAGCAGCCTGGGGGGGCCAGATACGCAGTATTTT.

The chain links TRBV27 to TRBJ1-5, with a tentative D call TRBD1 (5 bases). The length of the CDR3 is 18 residues. The V end was cut by 6 bases, the J end by 0 bases, with 21 bases between. Germline loops: CDR1 MNHEY, CDR2 SMNVEV (reference sequence). The CDR3 spells CASRKQGQGVYSNQPQHF. CDR3 nucleotides: TGTGCCAGCAGAAAACAAGGGCAGGGAGTTTATAGCAATCAGCCCCAGCATTTT.

This clonotype occurred many times. The chain joins TRBV20-1 to TRBJ2-2; either TRBD1 or TRBD2 may supply D (6 bases each). CDR3 length: 16 residues. Germline V gene sequence: CDR1 DFQATT, CDR2 SNEGSKA (reference sequence). With 0 bases removed from V and 4 bases from J, the gap between germline ends came to 15 bases. This CDR3 reads CSAREPSGAGTGELFF. CDR3 nucleotides: TGCAGTGCTAGAGAGCCCTCGGGGGCGGGCACCGGGGAGCTGTTTTTT.

This clonotype was detected ten times or more. V usage is TRBV5-1 and J usage is TRBJ2-1, with D perhaps TRBD1 (6 bases). Germline values: CDR1 SGHRS, CDR2 YFSETQ. This CDR3 has 14 amino acids. Between the trimmed V and J ends, which lost 4 bases and 2 bases, there was a span of 10 bases. Written as DNA, the CDR3 is TGCGCCAGCAGCCCTACAGGGCCCTACAATGAGCAGTTCTTC. It codes for CASSPTGPYNEQFF.

At least ten counts were recorded for this clonotype. This sequence joins TRBV15 and TRBJ2-1; D tentatively fits TRBD1 or TRBD2 (5 bases each). CDR3 size: 17 residues. The V gene lost 0 bases and the J gene lost 3 bases, with 15 bases spanning the gap. Germline V gene sequence: CDR1 LNHNV, CDR2 YYDKDF (reference sequence). In DNA form, the CDR3 reads TGTGCCACCAGCAGAGATCGGGGCAGGTTCAACTACAATGAGCAGTTCTTC. Translating it yields CATSRDRGRFNYNEQFF.

The table lists this clonotype with many counts. This rearrangement joins TRBV5-1 to TRBJ2-3; D call uncertain. CDR3 length: 13 residues. V lost 3 bases and J 3 bases, leaving 8 bases between the germline ends. CDR1 is SGHRS, CDR2 YFSETQ, per germline. CDR3 DNA sequence: TGCGCCAGCAGCTCCAGCCTAACAGATACGCAGTATTTT. This encodes CASSSSLTDTQYF.